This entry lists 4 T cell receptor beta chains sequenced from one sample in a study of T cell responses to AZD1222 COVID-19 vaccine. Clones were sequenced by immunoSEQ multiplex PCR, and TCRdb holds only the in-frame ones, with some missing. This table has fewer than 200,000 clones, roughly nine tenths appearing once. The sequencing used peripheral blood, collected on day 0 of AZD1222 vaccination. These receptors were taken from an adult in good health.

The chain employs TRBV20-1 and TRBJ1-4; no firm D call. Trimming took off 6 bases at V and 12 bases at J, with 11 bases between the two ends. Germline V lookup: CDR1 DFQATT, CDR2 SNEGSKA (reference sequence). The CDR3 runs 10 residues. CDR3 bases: TGCAGTGCGGGGAGTCCGGAACTGTTTTTT. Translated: CSAGSPELFF.

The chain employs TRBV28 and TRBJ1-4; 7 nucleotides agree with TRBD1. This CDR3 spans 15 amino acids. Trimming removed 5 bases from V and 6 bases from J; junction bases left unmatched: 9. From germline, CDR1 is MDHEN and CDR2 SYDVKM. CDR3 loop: CASSPSTGPYEKLFF. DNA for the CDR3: TGTGCCAGCAGTCCCTCGACAGGGCCTTATGAAAAACTGTTTTTT.

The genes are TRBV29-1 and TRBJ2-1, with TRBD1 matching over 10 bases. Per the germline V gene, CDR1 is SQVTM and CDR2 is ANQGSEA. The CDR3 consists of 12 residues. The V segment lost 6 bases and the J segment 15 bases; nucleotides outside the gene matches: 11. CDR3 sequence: CSVFHGTGALFF. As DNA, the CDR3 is TGCAGCGTCTTCCACGGGACAGGGGCCCTGTTCTTC.

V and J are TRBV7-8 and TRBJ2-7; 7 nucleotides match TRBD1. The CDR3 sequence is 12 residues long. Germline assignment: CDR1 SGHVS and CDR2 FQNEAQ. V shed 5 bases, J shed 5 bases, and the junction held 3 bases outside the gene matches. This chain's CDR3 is CASSPTGHEQYF. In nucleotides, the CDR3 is TGTGCCAGCAGCCCGACAGGGCACGAGCAGTACTTC. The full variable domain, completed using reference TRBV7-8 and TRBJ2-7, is GAGVSQSPRYKVAKRGQDVALRCDPISGHVSLFWYQQALGQGPEFLTYFQNEAQLDKSGLPSDRFFAERPEGSVSTLKIQRTQQEDSAVYLCASSPTGHEQYFGPGTRLTVT.